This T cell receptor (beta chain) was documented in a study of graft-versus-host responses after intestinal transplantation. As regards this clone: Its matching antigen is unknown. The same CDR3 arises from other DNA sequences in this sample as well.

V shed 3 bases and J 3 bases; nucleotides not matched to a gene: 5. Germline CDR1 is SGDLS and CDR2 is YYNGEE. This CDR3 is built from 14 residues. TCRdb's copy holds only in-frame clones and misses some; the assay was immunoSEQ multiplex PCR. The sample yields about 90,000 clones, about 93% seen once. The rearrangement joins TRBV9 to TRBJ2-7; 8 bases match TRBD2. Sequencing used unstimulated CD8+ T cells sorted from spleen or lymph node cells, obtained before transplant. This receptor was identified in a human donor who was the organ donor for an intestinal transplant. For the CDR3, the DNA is TGTGCCAGCAGCGAGGGGCTAGCGGGCTACGAGCAGTACTTC. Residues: CASSEGLAGYEQYF. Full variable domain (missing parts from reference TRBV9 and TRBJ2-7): DSGVTQTPKHLITATGQRVTLRCSPRSGDLSVYWYQQSLDQGLQFLIQYYNGEERAKGNILERFSAQQFPDLHSELNLSSLELGDSALYFCASSEGLAGYEQYFGPGTRLTVT.